These T cell receptor beta chains were read from a single sample in a study of blood T cell repertoires in COVID-19. Repertoires were generated with immunoSEQ multiplex PCR, while TCRdb's copy carries only in-frame clones and drops some. The repertoire holds hundreds of thousands of clones, with about 84% as singletons. Sequencing was performed on peripheral blood. The source is a woman of 80 years or more with COVID-19, enrolled during active disease. CDR3s include the opening cysteine and the closing phenylalanine or tryptophan. A D gene is named only where the DNA matches it firmly.

TRBV5-1	-	TRBJ1-1	TGCGCCAGCAGCTTAGAATCCGCTCCACTGAAAGCTTTCTTT	CASSLESAPLKAFF
TRBV21-1	-	TRBJ2-5	TGTGCCAGCAGCAAAGGGCGGGGGGGAGCCTGGAAGACCCAGTACTTC	CASSKGRGGAWKTQYF
TRBV12-3/TRBV12-4	-	TRBJ1-2	TGTGCCAGCAGGCCGACAGGCTATGGCTACACCTTC	CASRPTGYGYTF
TRBV5-1	-	TRBJ1-6	TGCGCCAGCAGCTTGGTTTTAGGGGGTTCACCCCTCCACTTT	CASSLVLGGSPLHF
TRBV18	TRBD1	TRBJ1-3	TGTGCCAGCTCACCCTCAAAGACAGGGGAAGGAAACACCATATATTTT	CASSPSKTGEGNTIYF
TRBV18	TRBD1	TRBJ1-5	TGTGCCAGCTCACCGCAGGGGGACCAGCCCCAGCATTTT	CASSPQGDQPQHF
TRBV5-6	TRBD1	TRBJ1-4	TGTGCCAGCAGCCAGCTTTCGACAGGGGTTGAAGAAAAACTGTTTTTT	CASSQLSTGVEEKLFF
TRBV28	-	TRBJ1-2	TGTGCCAGCAGTTCAGGGGTCGGCTATGGCTACACCTTC	CASSSGVGYGYTF
TRBV5-1	TRBD2	TRBJ2-3	TGCGCCAGCAGCCCCGGGACTAGCGGGGGTTATGTTACGCAGTATTTT	CASSPGTSGGYVTQYF
TRBV7-2	TRBD1	TRBJ1-2	TGTGCCAGCAGCTTAGGACAGGGGGCACGAAGCTACACCTTC	CASSLGQGARSYTF
TRBV7-2	-	TRBJ2-1	TGTGCCAGCAGCTTTGGAGAGTTGAATGAGCAGTTCTTC	CASSFGELNEQFF